These 4 T cell receptor beta chains were all obtained from the same sample, sequenced in a study of blood T cell repertoires in COVID-19. Produced via immunoSEQ multiplex PCR; TCRdb's table is partial and in-frame only. Among around 58,000 clones listed, roughly nine tenths were seen once. The sample comprised peripheral blood. These receptors were collected from an older woman with active or convalescent COVID-19.

The chain couples TRBV24-1 to TRBJ1-2; tentative D call: TRBD1 (5 bases). Germline V gene lookup returns CDR1 KGHDR and CDR2 SFDVKD. The CDR3 consists of 14 residues. V gave up 5 bases and J gave up 2 bases, with 11 bases separating them. CDR3 DNA: TGTGCCACCAGTGCCACAGGTTTGAACTATGGCTACACCTTC. Translation: CATSATGLNYGYTF.

The chain links TRBV5-1 to TRBJ1-2, with D possibly TRBD1 on 6 matching bases. The CDR3 has 20 residues. Trimming removed 1 base from V and 8 bases from J, with 33 bases in between. Germline V CDR1 and CDR2: SGHRS, YFSETQ. Written as DNA, the CDR3 is TGCGCCAGCAGCTTGTCCAGGGGAATTGGGCGCCGGCAGGAAAATTTGGGCTACACCTTC. Its translation is CASSLSRGIGRRQENLGYTF.

The chain links TRBV6-5 to TRBJ1-4; 8 nucleotides agree with TRBD1. From germline, CDR1 is MNHEY and CDR2 SVGAGI. CDR3 length equals 14 residues. The J segment lost 8 bases and the V segment lost 5 bases, leaving 7 bases of the junction unmatched. The CDR3 sequence is CASSRNRQGEKLFF. The CDR3 region has the DNA TGTGCCAGCAGTCGAAACAGACAGGGGGAAAAACTGTTTTTT.

In nucleotides, the CDR3 is TGCGCCACTACCGACATAGCGGGACTGACAGATACGCAGTATTTT. Residues: CATTDIAGLTDTQYF. The rearrangement uses TRBV10-2 and TRBJ2-3, with 8 bases fitting TRBD2. The germline CDR1 and CDR2 sequences are WSHSY and SAAADI. Trimming took 10 bases from V and 3 from J; bases not matched to a gene: 12. This CDR3 spans 15 amino acids.